This T cell receptor beta chain was retrieved from a study of response to subunit inactivated influenza vaccine. V shed 4 bases and J 6 bases; nucleotides not matched to a gene: 8. CDR3 length: 14 amino acids. CDR1 is DFQATT and CDR2 is SNEGSKA in the germline V gene (reference sequence). TCRdb recomputed calls from the RT-PCR reads with MiXCR, one row per CDR3 protein. The data show some 550,000 distinct CDR3 sequences, with around 21% seen just once and under 3.5% held by the top ten. These data were also reused for a study on T cells expressing NK-cell markers. That report adds: Beta-chain TCR cDNA was generated via 5'RACE template switching with UMIs. Restriction of the sorted population to alpha-beta TCR T cells was achieved in several experiments with an anti-gamma-delta TCR antibody.

The clonotype comes from a man aged 45 to 65 who received an inactivated influenza vaccine. The starting material was CD4+ T cells sorted from PBMCs, obtained about 13 days after vaccination. The chain has TRBV20-1 and TRBJ2-3, with 9 positions matching TRBD2. The CDR3 DNA reads as TGCAGTGCTATTCGTAGCGGGAGCAAGGATACGCAGTATTTT. It yields the protein CSAIRSGSKDTQYF.